These 11 T cell receptor beta chains share one sample of origin, sequenced in a study of blood T cell repertoires in COVID-19. Assay used: immunoSEQ multiplex PCR; TCRdb lists only in-frame clones, some missing. The top ten hold 2.9% of the sample, which has approximately 200,000 clones, roughly 84% seen once. Sample: peripheral blood. Receptors originate from a man in his fifties or sixties who had recovered from COVID-19.

V is TRBV7-2 and J is TRBJ1-1, with TRBD1 as a possible D gene (5 bases). Germline V lookup: CDR1 SGHTA, CDR2 FQGNSA. V was pared by 0 bases and J by 6 bases, with 14 bases between. This CDR3 spans 15 amino acids. The chain's CDR3 is CASSLAPGPWAEAFF. The CDR3 DNA is TGTGCCAGCAGCTTAGCGCCAGGGCCATGGGCTGAAGCTTTCTTT.

This clone was counted only a few times. The rearrangement joins TRBV7-6 to TRBJ2-7, with 10 bases matching TRBD2. The CDR3 extends over 15 amino acids. Unmatched junction bases numbered 5, after V lost 1 base and J lost 5 bases. Germline V gives CDR1 SGHVS, CDR2 FNYEAQ. The CDR3 protein is CASSLEGLAGDEQYF. The CDR3 bases are TGTGCCAGCAGCTTAGAAGGCCTAGCGGGAGACGAGCAGTACTTC.

The chain uses TRBV6-4 and TRBJ2-2, with 8 positions matching TRBD2. The CDR3 loop spans 17 amino acids. V lost 6 bases and J lost 2; bases outside the gene matches: 11. Germline V gene lookup returns CDR1 MRHNA and CDR2 SNTAGT. Here the CDR3 reads CASSSAVTSDNTGELFF. The CDR3, as DNA: TGTGCCAGCAGCTCCGCGGTGACTAGCGACAACACCGGGGAGCTGTTTTTT.

The chain combines TRBV5-5 with TRBJ1-1, with D tentatively TRBD1 (6 bases). The V gene lost 4 bases and the J gene lost 0 bases, with 13 bases spanning the gap. The CDR3 has 15 amino acids. CDR1 SGHKS and CDR2 YYEKEE come from the germline V gene (reference sequence). The CDR3 spells CASSQRTDMNTEAFF. In DNA form, the CDR3 reads TGTGCCAGCAGCCAGCGGACAGACATGAACACTGAAGCTTTCTTT.

V and J are TRBV28 and TRBJ1-5; tentatively, D is TRBD1 (6 bases). The CDR3 length is 16 residues. Germline V CDR1 and CDR2: MDHEN, SYDVKM. V lost 5 bases to trimming and J lost 1 base, with 15 bases between them. CDR3 sequence (DNA): TGTGCCAGCAGTCCGGGAGGGGGGGTGAGCAATCAGCCCCAGCATTTT. Translation: CASSPGGGVSNQPQHF.

Here the CDR3 reads CATSREMWTLTNEQFF. The CDR3 DNA reads as TGTGCCACCAGCAGAGAAATGTGGACTCTCACCAATGAGCAGTTCTTC. The chain is built from TRBV15 and TRBJ2-1, with D possibly TRBD2 on 5 matching bases. Germline values: CDR1 LNHNV, CDR2 YYDKDF (reference sequence). The V end was cut by 0 bases, the J end by 6 bases, with 15 bases between. This CDR3 is built from 16 residues.

Only one count was recorded for this clone. The gene calls are TRBV27 and TRBJ2-3; 13 positions agree with TRBD2. This CDR3 spans 15 amino acids. Germline CDR1 MNHEY, CDR2 SMNVEV (reference sequence). The J segment lost 6 bases and the V segment lost 4 bases, leaving 4 bases of the junction unmatched. DNA of the CDR3: TGTGCCAGCAGTTGGGGGACTAGCGGGACCGATACGCAGTATTTT. It encodes CASSWGTSGTDTQYF.

This clone was seen more than once but under ten times. V usage is TRBV9 and J usage is TRBJ2-7; 8 positions agree with TRBD2. The CDR3 extends over 16 amino acids. CDR1 and CDR2 (germline): SGDLS, YYNGEE. J was trimmed by 4 bases and V by 3 bases; bases with no gene match: 12. CDR3 DNA: TGTGCCAGCAGCGCCGGGGCCCAGCGGGGGATATACGAGCAGTACTTC. Protein product: CASSAGAQRGIYEQYF.

The chain recombines TRBV12-3 or TRBV12-4 with TRBJ2-6, with unresolved D. The V and J ends lost 5 bases and 0 bases respectively, with 2 bases between them. The CDR3 has 13 amino acids. In nucleotides, the CDR3 is TGTGCCAGCAGTCACTCTGGGGCCAACGTCCTGACTTTC. Translation: CASSHSGANVLTF.

This rearrangement joins TRBV21-1 to TRBJ2-7; TRBD2, the table's D call, lacks a check against the DNA. TRBV21-1 is a documented pseudogene. This CDR3 has 16 residues. CDR3 sequence reads: CASNNPGTSGSYEQYF. The CDR3 DNA follows: TGTGCCAGCAACAATCCTGGGACTAGCGGGAGCTACGAGCAGTACTTC.

The chain carries TRBV28 and TRBJ2-1; the match to TRBD1 covers 7 bases. The CDR3 has 15 residues. Trimming removed 7 bases from V and 4 bases from J; junction bases left unmatched: 10. The V gene's germline CDR1 is MDHEN and CDR2 SYDVKM. The CDR3 region has the DNA TGTGCCAGCAATCTACCGGGACAGAGATACAATGAGCAGTTCTTC. Its translation is CASNLPGQRYNEQFF.